This T cell receptor beta chain emerged from a study of post-analysis software for immune sequencing data. Study-level findings and limits: When patients were compared with controls, about 5 TRBV segments were more frequent, TRBV5-6, TRBV5-1 and TRBV20-1 among them.

As for this clonotype: Its antigen is unidentified.

The CDR3 length is 15 residues. The germline gives CDR1 MRHNA, CDR2 SNTAGT. With 5 bases removed from V and 0 bases from J, the gap between germline ends came to 12 bases. cDNA libraries for TCR beta contained unique molecular identifiers. TCRdb reprocessed the PCR reads via MiXCR and lists one record per CDR3 protein. The sample contains 350,000 to 450,000 distinct CDR3 sequences, around 37% of which appear only once. Sequenced sample: blood. The sequence derives from a girl between 5 and 17 years old with multiple sclerosis. The genes are TRBV6-4 and TRBJ2-3; a possible D gene is TRBD1 (6 bases). The CDR3 region has the DNA TGTGCCAGCAGTCCGACAGGCCACAGCACAGATACGCAGTATTTT. It specifies CASSPTGHSTDTQYF.